This T cell receptor (beta chain) was sequenced during a study of blood T cell repertoires in COVID-19. Study-level background: The samples span acute and convalescent COVID-19 from the United States, Italy and Spain. In each case, the material was cDNA or gDNA derived from T cells, B-cell-depleted T cells, or PBMCs.

Original handling: How many nucleated cells were present was estimated from reference gene primer amplification. Generated by immunoSEQ multiplex PCR, the TCRdb table keeps only in-frame clones and is missing some. The V and J calls and the clone size are those of that table, but D and trimming were determined from the DNA. The sample lists about 290,000 clones; around four fifths were seen once. This CDR3 has 15 residues. CDR1 SGHNT and CDR2 YYREEE come from the germline V gene (reference sequence). Trimming took off 0 bases at V and 0 bases at J, with 9 bases between the two ends. Material: peripheral blood. The chain recombines TRBV5-4 with TRBJ1-1; D not certain. The sequence came from a woman aged 50 to 60 with active or convalescent COVID-19. CDR3 region: CASSLDLKMNTEAFF. The DNA of the CDR3 is TGTGCCAGCAGCTTGGATCTAAAGATGAACACTGAAGCTTTCTTT.